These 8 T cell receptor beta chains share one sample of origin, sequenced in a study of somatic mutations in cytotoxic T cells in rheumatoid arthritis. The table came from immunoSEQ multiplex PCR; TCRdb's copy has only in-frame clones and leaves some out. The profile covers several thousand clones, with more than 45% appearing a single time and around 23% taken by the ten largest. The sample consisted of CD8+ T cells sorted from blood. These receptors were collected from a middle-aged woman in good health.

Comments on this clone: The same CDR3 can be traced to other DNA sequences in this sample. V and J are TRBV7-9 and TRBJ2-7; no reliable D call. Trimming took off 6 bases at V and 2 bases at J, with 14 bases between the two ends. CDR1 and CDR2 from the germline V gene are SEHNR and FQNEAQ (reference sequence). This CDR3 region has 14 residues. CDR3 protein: CASSSSARTYEQYF. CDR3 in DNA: TGTGCCAGCAGTTCGTCGGCACGCACCTACGAGCAGTACTTC.

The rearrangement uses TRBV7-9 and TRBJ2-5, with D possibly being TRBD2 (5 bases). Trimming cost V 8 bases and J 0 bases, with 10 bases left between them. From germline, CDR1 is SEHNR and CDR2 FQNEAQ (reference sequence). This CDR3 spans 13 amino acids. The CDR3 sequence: CASRTSNQETQYF. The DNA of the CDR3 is TGTGCCAGCCGGACTTCGAACCAAGAGACCCAGTACTTC.

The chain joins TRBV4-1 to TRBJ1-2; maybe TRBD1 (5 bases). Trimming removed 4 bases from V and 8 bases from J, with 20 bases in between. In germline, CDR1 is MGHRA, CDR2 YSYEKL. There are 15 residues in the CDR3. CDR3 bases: TGCGCCAGCAGCCGGTACTCGGGGACTAGTGGAGGCTACACCTTC. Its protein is CASSRYSGTSGGYTF.

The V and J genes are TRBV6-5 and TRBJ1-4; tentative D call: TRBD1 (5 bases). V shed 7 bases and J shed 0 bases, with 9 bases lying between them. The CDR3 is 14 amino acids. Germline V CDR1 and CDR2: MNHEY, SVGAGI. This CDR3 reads CASTDRPTNEKLFF. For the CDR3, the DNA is TGTGCCAGCACCGACAGACCAACTAATGAAAAACTGTTTTTT.

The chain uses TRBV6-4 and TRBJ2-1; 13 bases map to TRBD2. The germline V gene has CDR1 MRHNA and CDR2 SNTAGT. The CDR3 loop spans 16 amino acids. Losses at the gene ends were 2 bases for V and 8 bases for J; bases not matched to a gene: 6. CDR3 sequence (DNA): TGTGCCAGCAGTGACAATTCCGGGACTAGCGGGGATGAGCAGTTCTTC. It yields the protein CASSDNSGTSGDEQFF.

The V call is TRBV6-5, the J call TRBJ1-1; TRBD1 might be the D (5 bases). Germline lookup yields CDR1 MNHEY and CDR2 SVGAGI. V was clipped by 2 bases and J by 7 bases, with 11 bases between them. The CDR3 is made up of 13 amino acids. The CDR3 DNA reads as TGTGCCAGCAGTTACGGGGCAGCAGGTGAAGCTTTCTTT. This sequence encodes CASSYGAAGEAFF.

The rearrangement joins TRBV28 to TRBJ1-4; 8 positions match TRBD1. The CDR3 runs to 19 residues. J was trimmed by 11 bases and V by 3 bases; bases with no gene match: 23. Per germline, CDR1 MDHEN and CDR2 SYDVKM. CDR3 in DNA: TGTGCCAGCAGTTTTCCTATGGCCCCAATTATGGACAGGGAAGACAAACTGTTTTTT. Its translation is CASSFPMAPIMDREDKLFF.

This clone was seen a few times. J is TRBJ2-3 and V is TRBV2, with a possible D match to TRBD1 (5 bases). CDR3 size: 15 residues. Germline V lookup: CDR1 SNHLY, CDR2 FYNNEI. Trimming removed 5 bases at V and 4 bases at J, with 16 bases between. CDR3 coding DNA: TGTGCCAGCAGTCCCCAGGGCAGCGCGGCAGATACGCAGTATTTT. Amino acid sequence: CASSPQGSAADTQYF.